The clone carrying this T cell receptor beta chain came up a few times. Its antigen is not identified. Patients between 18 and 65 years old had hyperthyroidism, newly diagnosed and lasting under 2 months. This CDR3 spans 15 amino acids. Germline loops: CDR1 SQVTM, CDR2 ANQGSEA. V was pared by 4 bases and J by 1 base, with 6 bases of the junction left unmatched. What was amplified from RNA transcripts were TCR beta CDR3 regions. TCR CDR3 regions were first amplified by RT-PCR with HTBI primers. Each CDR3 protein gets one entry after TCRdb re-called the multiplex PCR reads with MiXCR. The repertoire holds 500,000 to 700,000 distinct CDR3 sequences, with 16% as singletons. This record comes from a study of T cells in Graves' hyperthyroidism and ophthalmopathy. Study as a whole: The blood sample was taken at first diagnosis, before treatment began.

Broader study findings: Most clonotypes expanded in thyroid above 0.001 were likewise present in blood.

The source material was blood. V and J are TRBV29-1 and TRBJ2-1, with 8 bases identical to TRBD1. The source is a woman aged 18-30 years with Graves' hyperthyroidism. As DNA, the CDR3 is TGCAGCGTTGGTCGCCGACAGGGGTCCTACAATGAGCAGTTCTTC. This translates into CSVGRRQGSYNEQFF.